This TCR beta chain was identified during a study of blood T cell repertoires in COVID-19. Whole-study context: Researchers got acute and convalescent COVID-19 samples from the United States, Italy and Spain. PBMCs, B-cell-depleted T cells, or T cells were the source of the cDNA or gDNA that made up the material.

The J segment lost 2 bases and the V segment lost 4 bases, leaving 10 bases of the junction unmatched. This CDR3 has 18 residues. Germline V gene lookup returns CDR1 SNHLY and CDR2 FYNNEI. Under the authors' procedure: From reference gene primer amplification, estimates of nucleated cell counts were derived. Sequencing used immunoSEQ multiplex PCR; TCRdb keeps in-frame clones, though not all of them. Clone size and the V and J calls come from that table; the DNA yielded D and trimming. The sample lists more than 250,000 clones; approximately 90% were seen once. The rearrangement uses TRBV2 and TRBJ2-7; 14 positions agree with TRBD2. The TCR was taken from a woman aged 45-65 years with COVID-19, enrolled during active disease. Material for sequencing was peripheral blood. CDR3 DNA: TGTGCCAGCAGTGGATCCGGGACTAGCGGGAGCTTACCCTACGAGCAGTACTTC. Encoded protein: CASSGSGTSGSLPYEQYF.